This is a list of T cell receptor beta chains from one sample in a study of blood T cell repertoires in COVID-19. TCRdb's copy holds only in-frame clones and misses some; the assay was immunoSEQ multiplex PCR. The table lists tens of thousands of clones, under 90% of them singletons. Sequences were obtained from peripheral blood. The origin of the receptors is a human donor in a cohort sampled during active COVID-19. Both conserved end residues are part of each CDR3. A D gene is named only where the DNA matches it firmly. Size values are once, few and many counts, or a class for expanded clones, and some rows have none.

CDR3 protein: CASSLYAGWDEQFF; CDR3 DNA: TGTGCCAGCAGCTTATACGCGGGGTGGGATGAGCAGTTCTTC; J gene: TRBJ2-1; V gene: TRBV5-4; clone size: .; D gene: .
CDR3 protein: CATSDHNTGELFF; CDR3 DNA: TGTGCCACCAGTGACCATAACACCGGGGAGCTGTTTTTT; J gene: TRBJ2-2; V gene: TRBV24-1; clone size: .; D gene: .
CDR3 protein: CASSYDRGLGYGYTF; CDR3 DNA: TGTGCCAGCAGTTACGACAGGGGGCTTGGCTATGGCTACACCTTC; J gene: TRBJ1-2; V gene: TRBV6-5; clone size: .; D gene: TRBD1
CDR3 protein: CASKSWREGRDNEQFF; CDR3 DNA: TGTGCCAGCAAATCTTGGAGGGAGGGCCGGGACAATGAGCAGTTCTTC; J gene: TRBJ2-1; V gene: TRBV28; clone size: .; D gene: TRBD2
CDR3 protein: CASSSSGGNTGELFF; CDR3 DNA: TGTGCCAGCAGCTCTAGCGGGGGGAACACCGGGGAGCTGTTTTTT; J gene: TRBJ2-2; V gene: TRBV5-6; clone size: once; D gene: TRBD2
CDR3 protein: CASSGGQGAYEQYF; CDR3 DNA: TGTGCCAGCAGTGGCGGCCAGGGGGCCTACGAGCAGTACTTC; J gene: TRBJ2-7; V gene: TRBV2; clone size: .; D gene: TRBD1
CDR3 protein: CSTSQGLNTEAFF; CDR3 DNA: TGCAGCACCAGCCAGGGTTTGAACACTGAAGCTTTCTTT; J gene: TRBJ1-1; V gene: TRBV29-1; clone size: .; D gene: .
CDR3 protein: CASSYEGYSNQPQHF; CDR3 DNA: TGTGCCAGCAGTTATGAGGGATATAGCAATCAGCCCCAGCATTTT; J gene: TRBJ1-5; V gene: TRBV6-6; clone size: .; D gene: .
CDR3 protein: CASSRQEGTSGATSTDTQYF; CDR3 DNA: TGCGCCAGCAGCCGACAAGAGGGGACTAGCGGGGCAACTAGCACAGATACGCAGTATTTT; J gene: TRBJ2-3; V gene: TRBV4-1; clone size: .; D gene: TRBD2
CDR3 protein: CASSSVQKRGELFF; CDR3 DNA: TGTGCCAGCAGTTCAGTCCAGAAGAGGGGGGAGCTGTTTTTT; J gene: TRBJ2-2; V gene: TRBV7-9; clone size: .; D gene: .
CDR3 protein: CASSIGDRGAGPQHF; CDR3 DNA: TGTGCCAGTAGTATAGGTGACAGGGGCGCGGGTCCCCAGCATTTT; J gene: TRBJ1-5; V gene: TRBV19; clone size: .; D gene: TRBD1
CDR3 protein: CASRTGNTDTQYF; CDR3 DNA: TGTGCCAGCAGGACCGGGAACACGGATACGCAGTATTTT; J gene: TRBJ2-3; V gene: TRBV6-5; clone size: .; D gene: .
CDR3 protein: CSVEDYRGIYGYTF; CDR3 DNA: TGCAGCGTTGAAGACTACAGGGGGATCTATGGCTACACCTTC; J gene: TRBJ1-2; V gene: TRBV29-1; clone size: .; D gene: TRBD1
CDR3 protein: CASSATSGAYNEQFF; CDR3 DNA: TGTGCCAGCAGTGCAACTAGCGGAGCCTACAATGAGCAGTTCTTC; J gene: TRBJ2-1; V gene: TRBV27; clone size: .; D gene: TRBD2
CDR3 protein: CATSRVPRTNYGYTF; CDR3 DNA: TGTGCCACCAGCAGAGTGCCGCGCACTAACTATGGCTACACCTTC; J gene: TRBJ1-2; V gene: TRBV15; clone size: .; D gene: .
CDR3 protein: CASSLGTGGNYGYTF; CDR3 DNA: TGTGCCAGCAGTTTAGGGACAGGGGGCAACTATGGCTACACCTTC; J gene: TRBJ1-2; V gene: TRBV28; clone size: .; D gene: TRBD1
CDR3 protein: CSVAGVGRMMNTEAFF; CDR3 DNA: TGCAGCGTGGCCGGTGTGGGCCGGATGATGAACACTGAAGCTTTCTTT; J gene: TRBJ1-1; V gene: TRBV29-1; clone size: once; D gene: .
CDR3 protein: CASSPKQQGYGYTF; CDR3 DNA: TGTGCCAGCAGCCCGAAACAACAGGGCTATGGCTACACCTTC; J gene: TRBJ1-2; V gene: TRBV7-8; clone size: few; D gene: .
CDR3 protein: CASSSRGGVNTEAFF; CDR3 DNA: TGTGCCAGCAGCTCGCGAGGGGGGGTGAACACTGAAGCTTTCTTT; J gene: TRBJ1-1; V gene: TRBV5-4; clone size: .; D gene: .
CDR3 protein: CASSQDHRTGSHTQYF; CDR3 DNA: TGCGCCAGCAGCCAAGATCATCGGACAGGGAGCCATACGCAGTATTTT; J gene: TRBJ2-3; V gene: TRBV4-3; clone size: .; D gene: TRBD1
CDR3 protein: CASRAPGLGEQYF; CDR3 DNA: TGCGCCAGCAGGGCACCGGGACTTGGCGAGCAGTACTTC; J gene: TRBJ2-7; V gene: TRBV10-2; clone size: .; D gene: .
CDR3 protein: CSANQGNEQYF; CDR3 DNA: TGCAGTGCCAATCAGGGGAACGAGCAGTACTTC; J gene: TRBJ2-7; V gene: TRBV20-1; clone size: .; D gene: .
CDR3 protein: CARSLGTGGYEQYF; CDR3 DNA: TGTGCCAGAAGCTTGGGGACAGGGGGCTACGAGCAGTACTTC; J gene: TRBJ2-7; V gene: TRBV5-3; clone size: .; D gene: TRBD1
CDR3 protein: CASSALLGAGYGYTF; CDR3 DNA: TGTGCCAGTAGTGCCTTACTGGGGGCAGGATATGGCTACACCTTC; J gene: TRBJ1-2; V gene: TRBV19; clone size: .; D gene: .
CDR3 protein: CSVAGTSGKTRGIQYF; CDR3 DNA: TGCAGCGTGGCCGGGACTAGCGGGAAAACACGGGGCATTCAGTACTTC; J gene: TRBJ2-4; V gene: TRBV29-1; clone size: .; D gene: TRBD2
CDR3 protein: CASSSPLAGVAINEQFF; CDR3 DNA: TGTGCCAGCAGTTCACCGCTAGCGGGAGTTGCCATAAATGAGCAGTTCTTC; J gene: TRBJ2-1; V gene: TRBV28; clone size: .; D gene: TRBD2